Below are 18 T cell receptor beta chains sequenced from a single sample in a study of identical twins (dated by TCRdb to the mid-2010s). Libraries came from 5' RACE. TCRdb shows the sequencer as Illumina HiSeq 2000. TCRdb cleaned the public reads at Q25 with fastp, built clones with MiXCR and kept in-frame beta chains. Identical CDR3 protein sequences are pooled into one entry, listed with their most common genes and DNA. The sample profile shows about 660,000 distinct CDR3 sequences; under 9% of them were found once. The ten biggest clones cover 0.75% to 1% of the sample. This same sample was also taken into another study, of yellow fever vaccine responses in identical twins.

Sequencing was performed on PBMCs. Every receptor here comes from a woman aged 18-29 years in good health.

This chain connects TRBV10-3 to TRBJ2-3; D is uncertain. The CDR3 sequence is 15 residues long. CDR1 ENHRY and CDR2 SYGVKD come from the germline V gene. V lost 3 bases and J lost 6, with 16 bases in between. As DNA, the CDR3 is TGTGCCATCAGTGATCCCTTTAAGGCCTTGGATACGCAGTATTTT. Amino acids: CAISDPFKALDTQYF.

This clonotype was detected many times. The chain has TRBV12-3 or TRBV12-4 and TRBJ2-5, with 7 bases matching TRBD1. Trimming removed 6 bases from V and 3 bases from J; junction bases left unmatched: 4. The CDR3 is 13 residues long. CDR3 in amino acids: CASSRDREETQYF. The CDR3 nucleotides are TGTGCCAGCAGCCGGGACAGAGAAGAGACCCAGTACTTC.

The genes are TRBV12-5 and TRBJ2-5; TRBD2 matches at 10 bases. This CDR3 is built from 20 residues. V lost 7 bases and J lost 5; bases outside the gene matches: 25. CDR1 and CDR2 (germline): LGHNT, FRNRAP. DNA of the CDR3: TGTGCTAGTGCCTTGCGACCTAAACCATTCCAGCGGGAGGGCCGCGAGACCCAGTACTTC. This translates into CASALRPKPFQREGRETQYF.

This clonotype has more than one count but fewer than ten. This chain joins TRBV5-1 and TRBJ2-3; 8 nucleotides line up with TRBD1. Germline assignment: CDR1 SGHRS and CDR2 YFSETQ. This CDR3 spans 17 amino acids. The junction had 13 bases not matched to a gene; V was cut back by 3 bases and J by 4 bases. CDR3 protein: CASSSGGGAGGADTQYF. The CDR3 nucleotides are TGCGCCAGCAGCTCCGGCGGTGGGGCAGGGGGCGCAGATACGCAGTATTTT.

This clonotype was detected ten times or more. The genes are TRBV29-1 and TRBJ2-1; 9 positions agree with TRBD2. Trimming at V came to 7 bases and at J to 8 bases, leaving 21 bases not matched to a gene. CDR3 size: 17 residues. Germline CDR1 and CDR2: SQVTM and ANQGSEA. CDR3 nucleotide sequence: TGCAGCGCCCAACTCGTCGGGACTAGCAGCCGGGGGGATGAGCAGTTCTTC. Amino acids: CSAQLVGTSSRGDEQFF.

This clonotype has at least ten counts. The chain employs TRBV7-6 and TRBJ2-1; 13 bases agree with TRBD2. V shed 5 bases and J 4 bases; nucleotides not matched to a gene: 5. The germline CDR1 and CDR2 sequences are SGHVS and FNYEAQ. The CDR3 runs to 16 residues. CDR3 region: CASSELAGGIYNEQFF. CDR3 sequence (DNA): TGTGCCAGCAGCGAACTAGCGGGAGGGATATACAATGAGCAGTTCTTC. The entire variable domain, with the rest obtained from reference TRBV7-6 and TRBJ2-1, is as follows: GAGVSQSPRYKVTKRGQDVALRCDPISGHVSLYWYRQALGQGPEFLTYFNYEAQQDKSGLPNDRFSAERPEGSISTLTIQRTEQRDSAMYRCASSELAGGIYNEQFFGPGTRLTVL.

The sample holds a few counts of this clonotype. The rearrangement links TRBV28 to TRBJ2-1; D perhaps matches TRBD2 (7 bases). Trimming took 5 bases from V and 0 from J, leaving 11 bases between them. Germline V gene lookup returns CDR1 MDHEN and CDR2 SYDVKM. This CDR3 is built from 15 residues. The CDR3 sequence is CASSNRGGSYNEQFF. CDR3 in DNA: TGTGCCAGCAGTAATAGGGGGGGCTCCTACAATGAGCAGTTCTTC.

At least ten counts were recorded for this clonotype. The chain recombines TRBV5-5 with TRBJ2-1; D gene ambiguous. Germline V lookup: CDR1 SGHKS, CDR2 YYEKEE (reference sequence). The CDR3 consists of 14 residues. Deletions cut 0 bases from V and 4 bases from J, with 8 bases between. CDR3 in amino acids: CASSLGGPYNEQFF. The CDR3 bases are TGTGCCAGCAGCTTGGGAGGCCCTTACAATGAGCAGTTCTTC. Full variable domain (remainder filled in from reference TRBV5-5 and TRBJ2-1): DAGVTQSPTHLIKTRGQQVTLRCSPISGHKSVSWYQQVLGQGPQFIFQYYEKEERGRGNFPDRFSARQFPNYSSELNVNALLLGDSALYLCASSLGGPYNEQFFGPGTRLTVL.

The genes are TRBV6-1 and TRBJ2-7; no definite D call. Germline V CDR1 and CDR2: MNHNS, SASEGT. CDR3 length: 15 amino acids. The V end lost 5 bases, the J end lost 0 bases, and 14 bases lay between the germline ends. CDR3 region: CASSPNWANSYEQYF. The CDR3 bases are TGTGCCAGCAGTCCCAACTGGGCGAACTCCTACGAGCAGTACTTC.

This clonotype was detected many times. This chain connects TRBV5-1 to TRBJ2-1; the match to TRBD2 covers 8 bases. With 4 bases clipped from V and 10 bases from J, the junction kept 7 bases outside the gene matches. The CDR3 is made up of 13 amino acids. Germline V gene sequence: CDR1 SGHRS, CDR2 YFSETQ. The DNA for the CDR3 is TGCGCCAGCAGCCTCGGGGGGGCAAGGGAGCAGTTCTTC. Its protein is CASSLGGAREQFF.

This clonotype was observed a handful of times. The chain recombines TRBV7-9 with TRBJ2-3, with TRBD1 identical over 9 bases. The J segment lost 9 bases and the V segment lost 5 bases, leaving 12 bases of the junction unmatched. There are 15 residues in the CDR3. Looked up from germline, CDR1 is SEHNR and CDR2 is FQNEAQ (reference sequence). The chain's CDR3 is CASSPTGQGSGTQYF. CDR3 coding DNA: TGTGCCAGCAGCCCTACCGGACAGGGGTCCGGAACGCAGTATTTT.

The chain links TRBV4-1 to TRBJ2-3; maybe TRBD2 (5 bases). V was cut by 0 bases and J by 3 bases, with 13 bases left in between. Germline assignment: CDR1 MGHRA and CDR2 YSYEKL. CDR3 size: 16 residues. As DNA, the CDR3 is TGCGCCAGCAGCCAAGAACCGGGAATCAGTACAGATACGCAGTATTTT. This encodes CASSQEPGISTDTQYF.

This chain links TRBV29-1 with TRBJ1-1, with D possibly TRBD1 on 6 matching bases. Trimming pared 5 bases from V and 6 bases from J, leaving 13 bases between. Germline V gene lookup returns CDR1 SQVTM and CDR2 ANQGSEA. The CDR3 runs to 12 residues. The CDR3 spells CSVLGDTPEAFF. CDR3 DNA: TGCAGCGTTCTAGGGGACACCCCTGAAGCTTTCTTT.

This clonotype appeared a few times. The gene calls are TRBV21-1 and TRBJ2-7; TRBD1 is the table's D call and was not checked against the DNA. TRBV21-1 is a recognized pseudogene. The CDR3 is made up of 15 amino acids. As DNA, the CDR3 is TGTGCCAGCAGCCCCGGACAGCTCAGGGAAACGGGCCAGTACTTC. It translates to CASSPGQLRETGQYF.

This clonotype was counted at least ten times. The V and J genes are TRBV29-1 and TRBJ2-4; 7 positions match TRBD1. The CDR3 loop spans 18 amino acids. Trimming at V came to 5 bases and at J to 2 bases, leaving 18 bases not matched to a gene. Germline V lookup: CDR1 SQVTM, CDR2 ANQGSEA. DNA of the CDR3: TGCAGCGTTAGGCCCGGACAGGCAGCCTCGGGCTCCAAAAACATTCAGTACTTC. It specifies CSVRPGQAASGSKNIQYF.

The chain couples TRBV6-5 to TRBJ2-1; D is ambiguous. Looked up from germline, CDR1 is MNHEY and CDR2 is SVGAGI. The V end lost 0 bases, the J end lost 9 bases, and 15 bases lay between the germline ends. This CDR3 comprises 15 residues. CDR3 protein: CASSYSMGGPGEQFF. The CDR3 DNA sequence: TGTGCCAGCAGTTACTCGATGGGTGGGCCGGGTGAGCAGTTCTTC.

In this sample, this clonotype turned up a few times. The rearrangement joins TRBV18 to TRBJ2-1; a possible D gene is TRBD1 (6 bases). The germline V gene has CDR1 KGHSH and CDR2 LQKENI. V shed 1 base and J shed 1 base, with 8 bases lying between them. The CDR3 contains 15 residues. CDR3 region: CASSPQQGSYNEQFF. The CDR3 nucleotides are TGTGCCAGCTCACCACAACAGGGTTCCTACAATGAGCAGTTCTTC.

The sample holds many counts of this clonotype. The chain couples TRBV28 to TRBJ2-5, with a possible D match to TRBD1 (5 bases). Germline-derived CDR1 and CDR2 are MDHEN and SYDVKM. The CDR3 is 15 residues long. Trimming took off 5 bases at V and 4 bases at J, with 17 bases between the two ends. In DNA form, the CDR3 reads TGTGCCAGCAGTGAAAGCAGGGAATCTCCAGAGACCCAGTACTTC. This encodes CASSESRESPETQYF.